This TCR beta chain emerged from a study of control samples from healthy donors and cancer patients. V was clipped by 6 bases and J by 0 bases, with 9 bases between them. Germline loops: CDR1 MDHEN, CDR2 SYDVKM. This CDR3 contains 15 residues. Sequencing was performed with immunoSEQ multiplex PCR; in TCRdb, only in-frame clones are kept and a portion is missing. The sample comprises roughly 88,000 clones, 85% to 95% of which are singletons, and about 8.8% rests with the top ten. The source of this sequence is a man in his late teens or twenties in good health. The sample comprised blood. The rearrangement links TRBV28 to TRBJ2-6; D call uncertain. In DNA, the CDR3 is TGTGCCAGCAGGGGCAGCCTCTCTGGGGCCAACGTCCTGACTTTC. It codes for CASRGSLSGANVLTF. The full variable domain, its missing parts supplied by reference TRBV28 and TRBJ2-6, is DVKVTQSSRYLVKRTGEKVFLECVQDMDHENMFWYRQDPGLGLRLIYFSYDVKMKEKGDIPEGYSVSREKKERFSLILESASTNQTSMYLCASRGSLSGANVLTFGAGSRLTVL.